This T cell receptor beta chain comes out of a study of T cells in Graves' hyperthyroidism and ophthalmopathy. Study-wide findings and caveats: Separation of ophthalmopathy from stable hyperthyroidism was achieved by a 13 V-J model.

V lost 1 base and J lost 0, with 15 bases in between. The CDR3 is made up of 18 amino acids. Germline lookup yields CDR1 MNHEY and CDR2 SMNVEV (reference sequence). Duration under 3 months, a NOSPECS grade of at least 4, and a Clinical Activity Score of at least 3 characterized the ophthalmopathy patients. Clinical symptoms, serum thyroxine, TRAb, thyroid ultrasound and orbital computed tomography established diagnosis. Cells are PBMCs isolated from over 7.5 ml of fresh blood. TCR beta CDR3 region amplification was performed from RNA transcripts. The HTBI primer set served for first-round RT-PCR of the TCR CDR3. Each CDR3 protein gets one entry after TCRdb re-called the multiplex PCR reads with MiXCR. The repertoire holds about 300,000 distinct CDR3 sequences, with around a fifth as singletons. This clonotype was seen a handful of times. Antigen unknown.

The chain combines TRBV27 with TRBJ2-2, with TRBD1 as a possible D gene (5 bases). This TCR came from a man aged 50-59 years with Graves' ophthalmopathy. Source material: blood. Here the CDR3 reads CASSLFSVRRANTGELFF. CDR3 coding DNA: TGTGCCAGCAGTTTATTTTCTGTTCGCAGGGCGAACACCGGGGAGCTGTTTTTT.